These 20 T cell receptor beta chains came from one sample sequenced in a study of blood T cell repertoires in COVID-19. Repertoires were generated with immunoSEQ multiplex PCR, while TCRdb's copy carries only in-frame clones and drops some. The data contain 250,000 or so clones, about four fifths of them seen just once; the ten biggest clones take up 1.5%. The sequenced sample was peripheral blood. The receptor source for this set is a woman between 40 and 55 years old who had recovered from COVID-19.

V gene TRBV7-9 combines with J gene TRBJ1-1; maybe TRBD1 (6 bases). The CDR3 totals 15 residues. The V gene's germline CDR1 is SEHNR and CDR2 FQNEAQ (reference sequence). With 2 bases removed from V and 1 base from J, the gap between germline ends came to 11 bases. The DNA of the CDR3 is TGTGCCAGCAGCTTACCGAGGGGACAGAACACTGAAGCTTTCTTT. Encoded protein: CASSLPRGQNTEAFF.

V and J are TRBV28 and TRBJ1-1; D remains unclear. The germline V gene has CDR1 MDHEN and CDR2 SYDVKM. The CDR3 covers 14 residues. Trimming cost V 6 bases and J 0 bases, with 11 bases left between them. CDR3 region: CASSEEIMNTEAFF. For the CDR3, the DNA is TGTGCCAGCAGCGAGGAGATCATGAACACTGAAGCTTTCTTT.

For the CDR3, the DNA is TGTGCCAGCAGTGAAAGGACGGGAGGTTTGCAGCCCCAGCATTTT. Encoded protein: CASSERTGGLQPQHF. The chain couples TRBV6-1 to TRBJ1-5; D unclear. CDR1 is MNHNS and CDR2 is SASEGT in the germline V gene. V dropped 2 bases and J dropped 7 bases, with 15 bases sitting between them. The CDR3 is 15 amino acids.

The V and J genes are TRBV10-3 and TRBJ1-4, with D unclear. Trimming removed 0 bases from V and 0 bases from J, with 8 bases in between. CDR3 length: 16 amino acids. From germline, CDR1 is ENHRY and CDR2 SYGVKD. This CDR3 is CAISESFIATNEKLFF. DNA of the CDR3: TGTGCCATCAGTGAGTCATTCATAGCAACTAATGAAAAACTGTTTTTT.

The V call is TRBV6-4, the J call TRBJ2-1; tentatively, D is TRBD1 (8 bases). Germline V gene data show CDR1 as MRHNA and CDR2 as SNTAGT. Trimming shortened V by 2 bases and J by 8 bases, and 16 bases separated the two germline ends. The CDR3 is 15 residues long. CDR3 in DNA: TGTGCCAGCAGTGACGGGGGGGACAGGACGGATGAGCAGTTCTTC. The encoded protein is CASSDGGDRTDEQFF.

This chain connects TRBV12-5 to TRBJ2-7, with TRBD1 matching 8 bases. The CDR3 runs 17 residues. Germline CDR1 LGHNT, CDR2 FRNRAP. The trim removed 5 bases at V and 7 bases at J, leaving 19 bases unmatched. This CDR3 is CASGRPSPGGLMSEQYF. The CDR3 DNA follows: TGTGCTAGTGGTCGCCCTAGCCCAGGGGGCCTTATGAGTGAGCAGTACTTC.

The chain has TRBV5-5 and TRBJ2-1; D remains ambiguous. The germline V gene has CDR1 SGHKS and CDR2 YYEKEE (reference sequence). Deletions cut 2 bases from V and 9 bases from J, with 12 bases between. The CDR3 covers 13 residues. CDR3 DNA sequence: TGTGCCAGCAGCTTAATTCTTTCCCCTGAGCAGTTCTTC. Translating it yields CASSLILSPEQFF.

The chain joins TRBV10-3 to TRBJ2-7, with D perhaps TRBD1 (6 bases). The V gene's germline CDR1 is ENHRY and CDR2 SYGVKD. This CDR3 comprises 13 residues. Trimming left V 6 bases short and J 7 bases short, with 16 bases between. CDR3 protein: CAIRRQVLDEQYF. CDR3 DNA sequence: TGTGCCATCAGACGACAGGTCTTGGATGAGCAGTACTTC.

The rearrangement joins TRBV24-1 to TRBJ2-5, with no clear D. The CDR3 runs to 13 residues. The germline V gene encodes CDR1 KGHDR and CDR2 SFDVKD. V dropped 3 bases and J dropped 3 bases, with 7 bases sitting between them. The CDR3 nucleotides read TGTGCCACCAGTGATCTTAGAAAAGAGACCCAGTACTTC. It translates to CATSDLRKETQYF.

The rearrangement links TRBV5-6 to TRBJ2-5; tentatively, D is TRBD1 (6 bases). The CDR3 has 13 amino acids. Germline V CDR1 and CDR2: SGHDT, YYEEEE. V gave up 5 bases and J gave up 5 bases, with 13 bases separating them. CDR3 bases: TGTGCCAGCAGGTTACAGGGATCCGAGACCCAGTACTTC. It is translated as CASRLQGSETQYF.

The chain combines TRBV30 with TRBJ1-5; TRBD1 might be the D (6 bases). This CDR3 comprises 16 residues. Trimming removed 1 base at V and 0 bases at J, with 13 bases between. Germline values: CDR1 GTSNPN, CDR2 SVGIG (reference sequence). The CDR3 loop is CAWSEKTGFSNQPQHF. CDR3 DNA: TGTGCCTGGAGTGAAAAGACAGGCTTTAGCAATCAGCCCCAGCATTTT.

The rearrangement uses TRBV5-1 and TRBJ2-4; D ambiguous. Trimming pared 0 bases from V and 1 base from J, leaving 8 bases between. Germline V gene lookup returns CDR1 SGHRS and CDR2 YFSETQ. The CDR3 has 15 residues. DNA for the CDR3: TGCGCCAGCAGCTTGGACCCCGCGGCCAAAAACATTCAGTACTTC. It yields the protein CASSLDPAAKNIQYF.

This clone was counted once. The chain recombines TRBV27 with TRBJ1-1; a possible D gene is TRBD1 (5 bases). The germline gives CDR1 MNHEY, CDR2 SMNVEV (reference sequence). V was shortened by 7 bases and J by 3 bases, with 15 bases between the two germline ends. This CDR3 is 14 amino acids long. Here the CDR3 DNA reads TGTGCCAGCATCCGCCGGGGGGTCGACACTGAAGCTTTCTTT. Encoded protein: CASIRRGVDTEAFF.

The chain employs TRBV9 and TRBJ2-3, with 9 bases that match TRBD2. The CDR3 runs 14 residues. Germline V gene lookup returns CDR1 SGDLS and CDR2 YYNGEE. The V gene end was trimmed by 0 bases and the J gene end by 8 bases; junction bases not matched to a gene: 4. The CDR3 protein is CASSVGNSGGTQYF. CDR3 nucleotide sequence: TGTGCCAGCAGCGTAGGAAATAGCGGGGGTACGCAGTATTTT. The full variable domain, rest sourced from reference TRBV9 and TRBJ2-3, is DSGVTQTPKHLITATGQRVTLRCSPRSGDLSVYWYQQSLDQGLQFLIQYYNGEERAKGNILERFSAQQFPDLHSELNLSSLELGDSALYFCASSVGNSGGTQYFGPGTRLTVL.

The chain joins TRBV7-9 to TRBJ2-1; D is ambiguous. Deletions cut 4 bases from V and 4 bases from J, with 11 bases between. Germline CDR1 SEHNR, CDR2 FQNEAQ (reference sequence). This CDR3 region has 14 residues. CDR3 in amino acids: CASSSLSEYNEQFF. The CDR3 DNA reads TGTGCCAGCAGCTCTTTGTCTGAGTACAATGAGCAGTTCTTC.

Here the CDR3 reads CATGRGQGMWEKLFF. The CDR3 DNA follows: TGTGCCACCGGTCGGGGACAGGGAATGTGGGAAAAACTGTTTTTT. The chain joins TRBV28 to TRBJ1-4; 9 bases map to TRBD1. V lost 10 bases and J lost 8; bases outside the gene matches: 14. The CDR3 consists of 15 residues. The V gene's germline CDR1 is MDHEN and CDR2 SYDVKM.

J is TRBJ1-2 and V is TRBV4-1; D possibly corresponds to TRBD1 (6 bases). V lost 5 bases and J lost 3, with 16 bases in between. This CDR3 is 15 amino acids long. Germline loops: CDR1 MGHRA, CDR2 YSYEKL. The CDR3 loop reads CASSSLSDSDYGYTF. CDR3 DNA sequence: TGCGCCAGCAGCTCCTTATCGGACAGTGACTATGGCTACACCTTC.

V gene TRBV27 combines with J gene TRBJ1-2; D is unclear. The V end was cut by 0 bases, the J end by 13 bases, with 15 bases between. The germline V gene encodes CDR1 MNHEY and CDR2 SMNVEV (reference sequence). There are 13 residues in the CDR3. The CDR3 is CASSLSHYETGTF. DNA of the CDR3: TGTGCCAGCAGTTTATCGCACTACGAGACTGGCACCTTC.

The CDR3 loop reads CASSFVQETQYF. The CDR3 coding sequence is TGTGCCAGCAGTTTCGTCCAAGAGACCCAGTACTTC. The chain combines TRBV12-3 or TRBV12-4 with TRBJ2-5, with D unresolved. Trimming pared 3 bases from V and 1 base from J, leaving 3 bases between. This CDR3 contains 12 residues.

A note on this clone: Other DNA sequences from this sample encode an identical CDR3 as well. This chain uses TRBV5-1 with TRBJ2-7; D gene ambiguous. V shed 0 bases and J shed 1 base, with 5 bases lying between them. Germline-derived CDR1 and CDR2 are SGHRS and YFSETQ. The CDR3 extends over 13 amino acids. The CDR3 loop reads CASSLGRSYEQYF. The CDR3 nucleotides are TGCGCCAGCAGCTTGGGCAGGTCCTACGAGCAGTACTTC.